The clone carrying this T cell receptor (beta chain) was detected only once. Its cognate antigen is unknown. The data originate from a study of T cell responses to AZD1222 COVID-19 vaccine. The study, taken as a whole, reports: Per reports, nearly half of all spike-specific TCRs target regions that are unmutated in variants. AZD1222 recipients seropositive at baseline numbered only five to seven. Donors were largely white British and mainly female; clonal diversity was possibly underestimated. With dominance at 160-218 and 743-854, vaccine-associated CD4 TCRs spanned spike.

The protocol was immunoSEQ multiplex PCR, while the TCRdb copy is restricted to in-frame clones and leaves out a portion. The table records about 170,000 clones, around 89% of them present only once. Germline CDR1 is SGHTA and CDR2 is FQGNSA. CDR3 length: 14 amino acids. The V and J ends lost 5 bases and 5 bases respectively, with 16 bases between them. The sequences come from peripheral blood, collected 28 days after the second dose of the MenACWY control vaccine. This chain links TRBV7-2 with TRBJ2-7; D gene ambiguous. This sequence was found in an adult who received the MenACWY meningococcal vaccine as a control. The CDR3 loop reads CASSLQTLRNEQYF. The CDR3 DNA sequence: TGTGCCAGCAGCCTCCAGACCTTACGCAACGAGCAGTACTTC.